Sequencing of this TCR beta chain was carried out in a study of blood T cell repertoires in COVID-19 (TCRdb year 2020). Some background on the complete study: Samples from collaborators originated in the United States, Italy and Spain and spanned both the acute and convalescent phases of COVID-19. Samples came from the ongoing ImmuneRACE study (first 160 participants) plus 1,254 subjects from 6 global collaborators. The sample metadata nearly always contained a de-identified subject ID, COVID-19 status, age in years and sex. Where available, HLA class I and class II types were taken from metadata supplied by the sample provider and were not determined by assay-based typing. The repertoires were made available in a free public database intended to serve as a resource for research on the immune response to SARS-CoV-2. Subjects who had been exposed to COVID-19, were actively infected with it, or had recovered from it provided the deeply sampled blood TCRbeta repertoires that made up the dataset. The prospective study material was composed of cDNA or gDNA derived from T cells, B-cell-depleted T cells, or PBMCs. General conclusions and limits of the study: The amount of clinical and demographic metadata varied by source and participant and was provided uncurated.

Including cysteine and phenylalanine, the CDR3 has 14 amino acids. The entry retains the CDR3 DNA only, 42 bases that are in frame from base 1. The junction shows trimming of 5 bases on V and 7 bases on J, and the gene matches do not reach 7 bases of it. The germline V gene (reference sequence) gives CDR1 as SEHNR and CDR2 as FQNEAQ. This clone was seen just once. No cognate antigen has been identified for it. There are no base qualities to consult, and no much larger clone falls within one base. TCRbeta CDR3 regions were amplified from genomic DNA by means of the immunoSEQ Assay, a bias-controlled multiplex PCR. The authors processed their data as follows. Within the assay, amplification of reference gene primers was used to estimate how many nucleated cells each sample contained. Sequence reads were collapsed and filtered to measure the absolute abundance of every unique TCRbeta CDR3 rearrangement. For each sample, productive Simpson clonality was calculated as the square root of Simpson's diversity index across productive rearrangements. TCRdb obtained this table from immuneACCESS and retained in-frame rearrangements with V and J assigned. These tables miss some clones; where compared with another copy, unresolved V genes account for less than half of the shortfall, and the remainder is unexplained. The D gene and trimming were derived from the DNA, and the V and J assignments and clone size from that table. Within this sample are approximately 220,000 clones, with roughly 88% of them counted one time only. Around 25% of the sample belongs to the ten largest clones.

Whole blood was collected in K2EDTA tubes by collaborating institutions according to the institutions' own protocols. For TCRbeta analysis, collaborators shipped samples as frozen whole blood, isolated PBMCs, or DNA extracted from either of those sample types. The sequence joins TRBV7-9 to TRBJ1-4; TRBD1 agrees with 7 junctional bases. Sequenced: peripheral blood. This clonotype was obtained from a man aged 35 to 55 with acute or convalescent COVID-19. The CDR3 region: CASSRTQGVEKLFF. The DNA is TGTGCCAGCAGCCGAACTCAGGGGGTTGAAAAACTGTTTTTT.